This section outlines one T cell receptor beta chain sequence together with its context. The antigen is undetermined. A read error may account for a junction end that differs from germline. These data are taken from a study of cytomegalovirus exposure and HLA in healthy donors. Study outcomes and limitations: When the data were analyzed later, several of the most significant clusters appeared to be linked to common viral pathogens. With later analysis, a missense DCLRE1C variant became linked to TCR beta V- and J-gene trimming. Altogether, 150 to 200 TCR beta chains were recorded as cytomegalovirus-associated. In a later analysis, HLA-associated beta chains showed higher expansion and lower generation probabilities than comparable chains.

Amplification used 60 Vbeta primers and 13 Jbeta primers. Sequenced by immunoSEQ multiplex PCR; TCRdb stores in-frame clones only, minus some. The data hold 80,000 or so clones, with around 66% observed a single time. CDR1 is SEHNR, CDR2 FQNEAQ, per germline (reference sequence). The CDR3 runs 12 residues. This TCR derives from a man aged 60 to 75 in good health and CMV-seropositive. Sequenced: PBMCs. This rearrangement joins TRBV7-9 to TRBJ2-7, with D possibly being TRBD1 (5 bases). This chain's CDR3 is CSSYSGAGEQYF. The CDR3 coding sequence is TGTTCCAGCTACAGTGGGGCCGGGGAGCAGTACTTC.